This record concerns one TCR beta chain sequence. The antigen is not known. V was pared by 0 bases and J by 6 bases, with 18 bases between. Germline-derived CDR1 and CDR2 are SGDLS and YYNGEE. This CDR3 region has 16 residues. This entry belongs to a study of T-cell memory formation after mild COVID-19. Across the whole study: TCR clusters largely stayed donor specific.

Each CDR3 protein gets one entry after TCRdb re-called the 5' RACE reads with MiXCR. The table lists about 360,000 distinct CDR3 sequences, 10% to 15% of them singletons. Study-level findings and limits: Balance between CD4 and CD8 was seen in clones contracting day 15 to 85, and a CD4+ lean was seen in later expanders.

The sequencing input was PBMCs or a T cell subset sorted from them (not recorded which). The receptor was isolated from a young man who had mild COVID-19 (a few samples of this study predate the infection). Cell type and time point are not known. This rearrangement joins TRBV9 to TRBJ1-1, with no clear D. The CDR3 nucleotides are TGTGCCAGCAGCGTAGAGGGTCGGACGGACGGACCTGAAGCTTTCTTT. Translated: CASSVEGRTDGPEAFF.